This is a list of T cell receptor beta chains from one sample in a study of cytotoxic CD8 clonotypes in ibrutinib-treated CLL. Profiled with immunoSEQ multiplex PCR; TCRdb holds only in-frame clones, not every one. The repertoire includes around 330,000 clones, 60% to 80% of them detected once, and about 5.9% sits in the top ten. The input for sequencing was PBMCs, taken after 36 months of ibrutinib treatment. Every receptor here comes from a human donor with chronic lymphocytic leukemia. The CDR3 runs from the conserved cysteine through the conserved F or W. D genes are given only for firm matches. Size tells how often a clone was seen (once, few, many) or the class of an expanded clone, and some rows leave it out.

d_call j_call v_call clone_size cdr3_nt cdr3_aa
TRBD2 TRBJ2-7 TRBV9 - TGTGCCAGCAGCGCGTATAGCGGGGGGGCGCAAGAGCAGTACTTC CASSAYSGGAQEQYF
TRBD1 TRBJ2-5 TRBV11-2 - TGTGCCAGCAGCTCACCGACAGGGTTAGGGCAAGAGACCCAGTACTTC CASSSPTGLGQETQYF
- TRBJ1-2 TRBV6-1 - TGTGCCAGCAGTGAAGCGCGAGGCAGAGCTAACTATGGCTACACCTTC CASSEARGRANYGYTF
- TRBJ2-3 TRBV6-5 - TGTGCCAGCAGTTACAGGCAGGGAGGAGATACGCAGTATTTT CASSYRQGGDTQYF
- TRBJ2-7 TRBV7-2 - TGTGCCAGCAGCTTTTCCGCTTTCACCTACGAGCAGTACTTC CASSFSAFTYEQYF
TRBD2 TRBJ2-7 TRBV10-3 - TGTGCCATCAGAACCGGGACTAGCGGGAGCTACGAGCAGTACTTC CAIRTGTSGSYEQYF
- TRBJ1-1 TRBV7-8 - TGTGCCAGCAGCTTAGGGGTTGGGACCACTGAAGCTTTCTTT CASSLGVGTTEAFF
- TRBJ2-1 TRBV15 - TGTGCCACCAGCAGAGATGATTTTAGCGGAAGCGCCAATGAGCAGTTCTTC CATSRDDFSGSANEQFF
- TRBJ1-1 TRBV4-1 few TGCGCCAGCAGCCAAGAAACCAGGAACACTGAAGCTTTCTTT CASSQETRNTEAFF
- TRBJ1-2 TRBV5-6 - TGTGCCAGCAGCTTTGAAAACTATGGCTACACCTTC CASSFENYGYTF
- TRBJ2-7 TRBV6-5 - TGTGCCAGCAGTTACCAGGGGACGTTGTACGAGCAGTACTTC CASSYQGTLYEQYF
TRBD1 TRBJ1-1 TRBV19 - TGTGCCAGTAGTATAGATCCTGACAGGGGGCGCCTCCAGGGCACTGAAGCTTTCTTT CASSIDPDRGRLQGTEAFF
TRBD1 TRBJ2-3 TRBV28 - TGTGCCAGCAGTTTGATGGGGGACAGGGGAGGGTATTTT CASSLMGDRGGYF
- TRBJ2-6 TRBV6-1 - TGTGCCAGCAAGCTCTCTGGGGCCAACGTCCTGACTTTC CASKLSGANVLTF
- TRBJ1-5 TRBV5-1 - TGCGCCAGCAGCTTAGGACAAGATCAGCCCCAGCATTTT CASSLGQDQPQHF
- TRBJ1-2 TRBV7-2 - TGTGCCAGCAGCCCGGGGCAGGCCTATGGCTACACCTTC CASSPGQAYGYTF
TRBD2 TRBJ2-1 TRBV27 - TGTGCCAGCAGTTTATCGTGGGGGACTAGAGGGAGTGAGCAGTTCTTC CASSLSWGTRGSEQFF
TRBD1 TRBJ2-5 TRBV14 - TGTGCCAGCAGCCAAGTAATGACAGGGACGGAGACCCAGTACTTC CASSQVMTGTETQYF
- TRBJ2-7 TRBV28 - TGTGCCAGCAGTTCGTACCAGGGGGAGGCCTACGAGCAGTACTTC CASSSYQGEAYEQYF
- TRBJ2-3 TRBV11-2 - TGTGCCAGCAGCTTAGCTAGGCGAGGGTTTGATACGCAGTATTTT CASSLARRGFDTQYF
TRBD2 TRBJ2-7 TRBV4-3 few TGCGCCAGCAGCCAACTAGCGGGAGGAGGGTACGAGCAGTACTTC CASSQLAGGGYEQYF
- TRBJ2-5 TRBV2 few TGTGCCAGCAGTGAAGCGGGGGGGGCCGAGACCCAGTACTTC CASSEAGGAETQYF
- TRBJ1-2 TRBV5-6 - TGTGCCAGCAGCTTGGAGCAGGCACGAGGCTATGGCTACACCTTC CASSLEQARGYGYTF
- TRBJ2-7 TRBV6-5 - TGTGCCAGCAGTTCCTGGGACGGTTACGAGCAGTACTTC CASSSWDGYEQYF
TRBD1 TRBJ2-7 TRBV15 - TGTGCCACCAGCGGACACCGGGACAGGGGGTTCTACGAGCAGTACTTC CATSGHRDRGFYEQYF
TRBD1 TRBJ2-7 TRBV6-5 - TGTGCCAGCAGTCGACGACAGGGGGAGACCTACGAGCAGTACTTC CASSRRQGETYEQYF
TRBD2 TRBJ2-1 TRBV6-5 - TGTGCCAGCAGCGTACTAGCGCCCTCCTACAATGAGCAGTTCTTC CASSVLAPSYNEQFF
TRBD2 TRBJ2-1 TRBV9 - TGTGCCAGCAGCGTAGATCTAGCGGGTGAGCAGTTCTTC CASSVDLAGEQFF
TRBD1 TRBJ2-7 TRBV10-1 - TGCGCCAGCACGGGACTACGACAGGGGGCGTCCCACTCCTACGAGCAGTACTTC CASTGLRQGASHSYEQYF
- TRBJ2-4 TRBV7-7 - TGTGCCAGCAGCACCGAACCAGGGCTCGCGGCCAAAAACATTCAGTACTTC CASSTEPGLAAKNIQYF
- TRBJ1-5 TRBV5-1 - TGCGCCAGCAGTCGAACGGGCGATCAGCCCCAGCATTTT CASSRTGDQPQHF
TRBD1 TRBJ1-2 TRBV7-9 few TGTGCCAGCAGCTTAGTCACGACAGGGGGCCCTCTAAACTATGGCTACACCTTC CASSLVTTGGPLNYGYTF
TRBD1 TRBJ1-5 TRBV28 once TGTGCCAGCAGCGAACGGCAGGGGGGGATCCTCAATCAGCCCCAGCATTTT CASSERQGGILNQPQHF
TRBD1 TRBJ1-4 TRBV7-9 - TGTGCCAGCAGCTCAACAGGGGGCTGGGGTGAAAAACTGTTTTTT CASSSTGGWGEKLFF
- TRBJ2-1 TRBV28 - TGTGCCAGCAGTTTCCCCGGACTAACAAATCAGTTCTTC CASSFPGLTNQFF
TRBD1 TRBJ1-2 TRBV29-1 - TGCAGCGTTTTATCTGGCTATCTCACAGGGGGCAAGGGCTACACCTTC CSVLSGYLTGGKGYTF
- TRBJ1-1 TRBV4-3 - TGCGCCAGCAGCCAAGACCCAGGGAACACTGAAGCTTTCTTT CASSQDPGNTEAFF
- TRBJ2-5 TRBV18 few TGTGCCAGCTCAGATACACAAGAGACCCAGTACTTC CASSDTQETQYF
- TRBJ1-1 TRBV6-1 - TGTGCCAGCAATCGACTCGGGGGGCACACTGAAGCTTTCTTT CASNRLGGHTEAFF
- TRBJ1-2 TRBV6-5 - TGTGCCAGCAGTTCTGGGGGCAGGTCTGATGGCTACACCTTC CASSSGGRSDGYTF
- TRBJ1-6 TRBV25-1 - TGTGCCAGCAGTGAACATGGCCCGCACTCACCCCTCCACTTT CASSEHGPHSPLHF
TRBD2 TRBJ2-5 TRBV5-6 - TGTGCCAGCAGCTTGGGACCCGGGGGGGCGAGAGAGACCCAGTACTTC CASSLGPGGARETQYF
TRBD1 TRBJ1-2 TRBV27 - TGTGCCAGCGGGCCGCGGGACAGAGCTAACTATGGCTACACCTTC CASGPRDRANYGYTF
- TRBJ1-5 TRBV5-6 few TGTGCCAGCAGCTTCCGAAGGGGGGGCGCTTGGAATCAGCCCCAGCATTTT CASSFRRGGAWNQPQHF
- TRBJ2-3 TRBV11-3 - TGTGCCAGCAGCTTAGCCTTGGGAGATACGCAGTATTTT CASSLALGDTQYF
- TRBJ2-7 TRBV6-5 few TGTGCCAGCAGTTACTCGCCCAGGGCTTTGGAGCAGTACTTC CASSYSPRALEQYF
- TRBJ2-1 TRBV7-3 few TGTGCCAGCAGCTTAGGTGGGTGGAATGAGCAGTTCTTC CASSLGGWNEQFF
TRBD1 TRBJ2-7 TRBV4-1 - TGCGCCAGCAGCCCACGGACAGGGAGCTCCTACGAGCAGTACTTC CASSPRTGSSYEQYF
- TRBJ1-1 TRBV25-1 - TGTGCCAGCAGTGGTCCAAAGAGGGGGAACACTGAAGCTTTCTTT CASSGPKRGNTEAFF
- TRBJ2-7 TRBV9 many TGTGCCAGCAGCGTGCCGGGACGAAGCGAGCAGTACTTC CASSVPGRSEQYF
TRBD1 TRBJ1-2 TRBV9 - TGTGCCAGCAGCCGGACAGGTACTAACTATGGCTACACCTTC CASSRTGTNYGYTF
- TRBJ2-3 TRBV9 - TGTGCCAGCAGCGTAGGGACGACATCCACAGATACGCAGTATTTT CASSVGTTSTDTQYF
- TRBJ2-1 TRBV6-5 - TGTGCCAGCAGCAAACAGGATGAGCAGTTCTTC CASSKQDEQFF
- TRBJ2-1 TRBV5-6 - TGTGCCAGCAGCTTGCCCTGGTGGACCTTCTCCTACAATGAGCAGTTCTTC CASSLPWWTFSYNEQFF
- TRBJ1-1 TRBV7-6 - TGTGCCAGCAGCTTATTGGGGGGAGCGAACACTGAAGCTTTCTTT CASSLLGGANTEAFF
- TRBJ1-1 TRBV9 - TGTGCCACCTCCCCCGCCGGGACATCCTTACTCGGCACTGAAGCTTTCTTT CATSPAGTSLLGTEAFF
TRBD1 TRBJ2-2 TRBV9 - TGTGCCAGCAGCACAAGACAGGGGTTGGTCACCGGGGAGCTGTTTTTT CASSTRQGLVTGELFF
TRBD1 TRBJ1-4 TRBV18 - TGTGCCAGCTCACCAGAACAGGGGCCGTGGAGTGAAAAACTGTTTTTT CASSPEQGPWSEKLFF
TRBD1 TRBJ2-7 TRBV7-9 - TGTGCCAGCAGCCGGACAGGACCCTACGAGCAGTACTTC CASSRTGPYEQYF